This TCR beta chain was captured by sequencing in a study of OX40 agonist ivuxolimab in advanced cancers. Study observations and caveats: Expanded clones tended on average to be more numerous among CD8+ T cells than CD4+.

On this clone: Its antigen remains unknown.

This CDR3 has 16 residues. V dropped 0 bases and J dropped 5; count of bases not matched to a gene: 7. The germline CDR1 and CDR2 sequences are SGDLS and YYNGEE. Prior autoimmune disease or systemic immunosuppression barred patients. TCRdb keeps only in-frame clones here, not all; method: immunoSEQ multiplex PCR. This table has fewer than 50,000 clones, around 90% appearing once. The V gene is TRBV9, the J gene TRBJ2-3, with TRBD2 identical over 9 bases. The source was CD4+ or CD8+ T cells sorted from blood, collected in a trial of the OX40 agonist ivuxolimab. This TCR derives from an adult with an advanced solid tumor such as melanoma, head and neck, liver or kidney cancer. CDR3 loop: CASSVVAGGPGDTQYF. CDR3 in DNA: TGTGCCAGCAGCGTAGTGGCGGGAGGGCCTGGAGATACGCAGTATTTT.